This is a list of T cell receptor beta chains from one sample in a study of T cell responses to AZD1222 COVID-19 vaccine. Some clones are missing from TCRdb's copy, which holds only in-frame ones; the method was immunoSEQ multiplex PCR. The sample yields about 75,000 clones, about 91% seen once. The source material was peripheral blood, sampled 28 days after the second dose of the MenACWY control vaccine. Receptors were obtained from an adult who received the MenACWY meningococcal vaccine as a control. Both conserved end residues are part of each CDR3. A D gene is named only where the DNA matches it firmly. The size of a clone is reported for some rows only, either as once, few or many, or as a class for expanded clones.

d_gene | j_gene | abundance | v_gene | CDR3aa
TRBD2 | TRBJ2-3 | NA | TRBV10-2 | CASSDPGERGALTDTQYF
NA | TRBJ2-2 | NA | TRBV12-3/TRBV12-4 | CASSLSDTGELFF
NA | TRBJ1-1 | NA | TRBV5-4 | CASSLDNMNTEAFF
NA | TRBJ2-2 | NA | TRBV29-1 | CSVRPGDPNTGELFF
NA | TRBJ2-7 | once | TRBV7-9 | CASSLGQKTYEQYF
NA | TRBJ1-2 | NA | TRBV29-1 | CSVLVLSYGYTF
TRBD2 | TRBJ2-7 | NA | TRBV5-1 | CASSPEGTSGSYEQYF
TRBD1 | TRBJ1-1 | NA | TRBV19 | CASSAHRDRGVGTEAFF
TRBD2 | TRBJ2-5 | NA | TRBV5-1 | CASSLGTSVQETQYF
TRBD1 | TRBJ1-2 | NA | TRBV12-3/TRBV12-4 | CASRFGTDYGYTF
TRBD2 | TRBJ2-7 | NA | TRBV11-2 | CASSLSSGGEPYEQYF
NA | TRBJ1-6 | NA | TRBV6-2/TRBV6-3 | CASSYRAELNSPLHF
NA | TRBJ2-1 | NA | TRBV19 | CASSIGGRGVKEFF
NA | TRBJ1-2 | NA | TRBV9 | CASSVGGQSSSNYGYTF
NA | TRBJ1-1 | NA | TRBV19 | CASISHSNTEAFF
NA | TRBJ2-7 | NA | TRBV28 | CASSLGSLGLIEQYF
TRBD2 | TRBJ2-1 | NA | TRBV19 | CASQQGTSDNEQFF
NA | TRBJ1-1 | NA | TRBV28 | CASSLRGRFGEAFF
NA | TRBJ1-1 | NA | TRBV5-8 | CASIAETPNTEAFF
NA | TRBJ2-2 | NA | TRBV6-5 | CASSYWAGGAGELFF
NA | TRBJ2-2 | NA | TRBV7-8 | CASSPGPNTGELFF
TRBD2 | TRBJ2-5 | NA | TRBV2 | CASSEPEAGGFQETQYF
NA | TRBJ1-2 | few | TRBV2 | CASETTGGYTF
NA | TRBJ1-2 | NA | TRBV9 | CASSASGASNYGYTF
TRBD1 | TRBJ1-1 | once | TRBV6-5 | CASSQGQGTEAFF
NA | TRBJ1-2 | once | TRBV4-3 | CASSQELEDPYGYTF
NA | TRBJ2-4 | NA | TRBV7-9 | CASSPISEVAKNIQYF
NA | TRBJ1-1 | NA | TRBV10-3 | CAIRQGEEAFF
NA | TRBJ1-1 | once | TRBV9 | CASSVAPGTYTEAFF
NA | TRBJ1-3 | once | TRBV10-3 | CAITNRLADSGNTIYF
NA | TRBJ2-2 | NA | TRBV14 | CASSQDRGRVDGELFF
TRBD2 | TRBJ2-2 | NA | TRBV5-1 | CASSKAGPNTGELFF
NA | TRBJ1-1 | NA | TRBV5-8 | CASSLVGFAEAFF
NA | TRBJ1-5 | once | TRBV18 | CASSRDGTDRNQPQHF
NA | TRBJ1-6 | NA | TRBV5-1 | CASSLDRDNSPLHF
NA | TRBJ1-5 | NA | TRBV28 | CASSLGQVEVPQHF
NA | TRBJ2-3 | NA | TRBV4-3 | CASSHSQGIDTQYF
NA | TRBJ2-7 | NA | TRBV7-7 | CASSIQEGPSYEQYF
NA | TRBJ1-1 | NA | TRBV19 | CASRHNRVYDTEAFF
NA | TRBJ1-1 | NA | TRBV19 | CASLPYWEGNMNTEAFF
TRBD1 | TRBJ2-4 | NA | TRBV5-1 | CASSRGQGVADIQYF
NA | TRBJ1-4 | few | TRBV19 | CASSIPGSEKLFF
NA | TRBJ1-2 | NA | TRBV5-4 | CASSLEGGYTF
NA | TRBJ2-7 | few | TRBV19 | CASSIGGAREQYF
NA | TRBJ1-2 | NA | TRBV27 | CASSLNSNYGYTF
NA | TRBJ2-5 | NA | TRBV5-5 | CASSLATGFQETQYF
TRBD1 | TRBJ1-5 | NA | TRBV30 | CAWSSGQINQPQHF
TRBD1 | TRBJ1-1 | NA | TRBV19 | CASSRTGAGGNTEAFF
NA | TRBJ1-2 | NA | TRBV27 | CASTPSSGGSYGYTF
TRBD1 | TRBJ1-2 | NA | TRBV24-1 | CATSDRQGIYGYTF
NA | TRBJ1-1 | NA | TRBV11-2 | CASSPVHTGNTEAFF
NA | TRBJ2-7 | NA | TRBV3-1/TRBV3-2 | CASSQGPSGLSVYEQYF
NA | TRBJ2-7 | NA | TRBV9 | CASSADYEQYF
TRBD1 | TRBJ2-7 | NA | TRBV30 | CACGQGVSYEQYF
NA | TRBJ2-5 | NA | TRBV15 | CATSRVYLETQYF
NA | TRBJ1-2 | NA | TRBV18 | CASSPVDGNYGYTF
TRBD2 | TRBJ2-3 | NA | TRBV7-3 | CASSPAGRGSTDTQYF
NA | TRBJ1-4 | once | TRBV25-1 | CASSRTAGPTNEKLFF
NA | TRBJ1-3 | once | TRBV19 | CASSNQGGGNTIYF
TRBD1 | TRBJ2-1 | NA | TRBV5-4 | CASSRMLQGNEQFF